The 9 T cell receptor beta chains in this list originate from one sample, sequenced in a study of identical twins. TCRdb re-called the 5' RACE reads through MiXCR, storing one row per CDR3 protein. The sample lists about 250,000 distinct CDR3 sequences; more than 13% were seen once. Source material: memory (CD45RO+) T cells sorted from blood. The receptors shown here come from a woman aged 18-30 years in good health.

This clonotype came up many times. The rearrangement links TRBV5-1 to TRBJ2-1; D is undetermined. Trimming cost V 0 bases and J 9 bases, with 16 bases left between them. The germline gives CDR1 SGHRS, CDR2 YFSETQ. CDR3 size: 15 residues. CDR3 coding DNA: TGCGCCAGCAGCTTGGAAGTCTTCTCCACGGGTGAGCAGTTCTTC. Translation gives CASSLEVFSTGEQFF.

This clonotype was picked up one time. The DNA for the CDR3 is TGTGCCAGCAGACGGATTCAGAACACCGGGGAGCTGTTTTTT. This translates into CASRRIQNTGELFF. The chain uses TRBV6-2 or TRBV6-3 and TRBJ2-2, with D unclear. Germline-derived CDR1 and CDR2 are MNHEY and SVGEGT. V was shortened by 6 bases and J by 1 base, with 9 bases between the two germline ends. This CDR3 region has 14 residues.

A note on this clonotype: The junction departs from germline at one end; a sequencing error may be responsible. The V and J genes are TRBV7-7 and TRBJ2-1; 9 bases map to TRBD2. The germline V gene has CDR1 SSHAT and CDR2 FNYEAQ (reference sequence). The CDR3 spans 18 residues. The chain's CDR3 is CASSPWLAGPSSYNEQFF. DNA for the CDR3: TGTGCTAGCAGCCCCTGGCTAGCGGGGCCTAGCTCCTACAATGAGCAGTTCTTC.

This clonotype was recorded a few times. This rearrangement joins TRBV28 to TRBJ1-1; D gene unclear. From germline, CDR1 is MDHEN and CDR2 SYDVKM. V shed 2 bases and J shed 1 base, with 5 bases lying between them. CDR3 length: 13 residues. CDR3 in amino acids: CASSLIANTEAFF. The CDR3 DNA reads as TGTGCCAGCAGTTTAATTGCGAACACTGAAGCTTTCTTT.

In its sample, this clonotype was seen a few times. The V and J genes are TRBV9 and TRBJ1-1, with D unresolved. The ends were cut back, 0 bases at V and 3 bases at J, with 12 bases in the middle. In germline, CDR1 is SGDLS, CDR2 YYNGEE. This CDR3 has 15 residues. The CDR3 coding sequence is TGTGCCAGCAGCGTAGAGCCGGGGTCGGACACTGAAGCTTTCTTT. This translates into CASSVEPGSDTEAFF.

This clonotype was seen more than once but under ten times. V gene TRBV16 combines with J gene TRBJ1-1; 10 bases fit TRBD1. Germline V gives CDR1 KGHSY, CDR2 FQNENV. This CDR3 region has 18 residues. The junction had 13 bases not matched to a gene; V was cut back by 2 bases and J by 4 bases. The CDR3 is CASSQRPGQGDLGTEAFF. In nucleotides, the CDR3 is TGTGCCAGCAGCCAACGACCTGGACAGGGGGACCTGGGCACTGAAGCTTTCTTT.

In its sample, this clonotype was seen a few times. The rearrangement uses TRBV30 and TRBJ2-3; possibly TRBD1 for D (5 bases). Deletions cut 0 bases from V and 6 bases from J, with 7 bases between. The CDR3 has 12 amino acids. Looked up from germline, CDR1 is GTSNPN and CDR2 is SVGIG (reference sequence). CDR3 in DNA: TGTGCCTGGAGTGTCAGGGCTGATACGCAGTATTTT. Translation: CAWSVRADTQYF.

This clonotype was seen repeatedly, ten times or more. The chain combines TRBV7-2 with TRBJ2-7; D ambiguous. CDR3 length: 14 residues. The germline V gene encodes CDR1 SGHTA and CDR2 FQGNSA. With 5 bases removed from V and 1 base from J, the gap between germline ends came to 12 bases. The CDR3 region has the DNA TGTGCCAGCAGCAGTCCCGGAAGATCCTACGAGCAGTACTTC. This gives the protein CASSSPGRSYEQYF.

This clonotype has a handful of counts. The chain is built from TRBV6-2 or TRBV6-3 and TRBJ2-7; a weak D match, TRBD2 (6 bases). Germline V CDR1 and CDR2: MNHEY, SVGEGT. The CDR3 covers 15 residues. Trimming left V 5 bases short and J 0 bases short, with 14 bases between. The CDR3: CASSRPSVASYEQYF. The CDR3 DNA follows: TGTGCCAGCAGTCGCCCTAGCGTGGCCTCCTACGAGCAGTACTTC.